This TCR beta chain was retrieved from a study of blood T cell repertoires in COVID-19. TCRdb's copy holds only in-frame clones and misses some; the assay was immunoSEQ multiplex PCR. This sample has around 130,000 clones, with roughly nine tenths found just once. CDR1 SGHAT and CDR2 FQDESV come from the germline V gene (reference sequence). Trimming left V 2 bases short and J 3 bases short, with 14 bases between. The CDR3 consists of 16 residues. Sequences were obtained from peripheral blood. The clonotype comes from a man between 65 and 85 years old with active or convalescent COVID-19. The chain couples TRBV11-1 to TRBJ2-4; maybe TRBD1 (6 bases). The CDR3 DNA is TGTGCCAGCAGCTTATCACAGGGCCTAGGCAAAAACATTCAGTACTTC. Protein product: CASSLSQGLGKNIQYF. The entire variable domain, with the rest obtained from reference TRBV11-1 and TRBJ2-4, is as follows: EAEVAQSPRYKITEKSQAVAFWCDPISGHATLYWYRQILGQGPELLVQFQDESVVDDSQLPKDRFSAERLKGVDSTLKIQPAELGDSAMYLCASSLSQGLGKNIQYFGAGTRLSVL.